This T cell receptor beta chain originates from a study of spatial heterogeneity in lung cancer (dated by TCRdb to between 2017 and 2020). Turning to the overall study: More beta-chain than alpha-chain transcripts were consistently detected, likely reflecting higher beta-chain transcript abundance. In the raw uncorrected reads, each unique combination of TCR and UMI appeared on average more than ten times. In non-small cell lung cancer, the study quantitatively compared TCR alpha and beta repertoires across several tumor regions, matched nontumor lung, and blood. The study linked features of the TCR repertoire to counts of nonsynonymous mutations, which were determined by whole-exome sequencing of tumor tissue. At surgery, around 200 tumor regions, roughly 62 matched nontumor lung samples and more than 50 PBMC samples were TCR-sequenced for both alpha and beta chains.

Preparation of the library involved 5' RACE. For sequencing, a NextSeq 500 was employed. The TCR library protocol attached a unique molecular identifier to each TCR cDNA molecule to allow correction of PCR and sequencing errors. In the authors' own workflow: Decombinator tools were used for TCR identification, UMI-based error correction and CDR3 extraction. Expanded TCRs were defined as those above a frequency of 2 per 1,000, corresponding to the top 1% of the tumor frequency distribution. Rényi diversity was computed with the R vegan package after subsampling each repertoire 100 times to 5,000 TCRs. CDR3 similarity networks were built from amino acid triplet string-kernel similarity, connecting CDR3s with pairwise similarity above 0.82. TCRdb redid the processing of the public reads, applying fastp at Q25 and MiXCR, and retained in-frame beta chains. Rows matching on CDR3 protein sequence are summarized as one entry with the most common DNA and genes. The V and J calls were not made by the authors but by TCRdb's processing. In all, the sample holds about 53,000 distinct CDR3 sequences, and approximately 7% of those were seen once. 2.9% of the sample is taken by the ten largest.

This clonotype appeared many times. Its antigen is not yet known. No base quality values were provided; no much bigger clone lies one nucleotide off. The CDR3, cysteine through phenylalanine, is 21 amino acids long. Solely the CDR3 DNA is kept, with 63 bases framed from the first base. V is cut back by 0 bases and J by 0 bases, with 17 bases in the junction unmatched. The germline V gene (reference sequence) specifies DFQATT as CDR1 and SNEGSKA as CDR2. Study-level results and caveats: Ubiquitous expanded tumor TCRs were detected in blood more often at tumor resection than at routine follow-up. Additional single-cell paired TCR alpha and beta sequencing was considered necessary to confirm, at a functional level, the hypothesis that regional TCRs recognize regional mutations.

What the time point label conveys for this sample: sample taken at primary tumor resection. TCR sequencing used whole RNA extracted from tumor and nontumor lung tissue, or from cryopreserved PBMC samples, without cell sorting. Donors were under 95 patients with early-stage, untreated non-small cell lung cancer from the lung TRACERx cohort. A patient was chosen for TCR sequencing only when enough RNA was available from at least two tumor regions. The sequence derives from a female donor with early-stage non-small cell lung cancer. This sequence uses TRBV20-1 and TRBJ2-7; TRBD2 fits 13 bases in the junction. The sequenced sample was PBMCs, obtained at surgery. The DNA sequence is TGCAGTGCTAGAGATGTTGGACTAGCGGGGGATCTGAATGGTCTCTCCTACGAGCAGTACTTC. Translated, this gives CSARDVGLAGDLNGLSYEQYF.